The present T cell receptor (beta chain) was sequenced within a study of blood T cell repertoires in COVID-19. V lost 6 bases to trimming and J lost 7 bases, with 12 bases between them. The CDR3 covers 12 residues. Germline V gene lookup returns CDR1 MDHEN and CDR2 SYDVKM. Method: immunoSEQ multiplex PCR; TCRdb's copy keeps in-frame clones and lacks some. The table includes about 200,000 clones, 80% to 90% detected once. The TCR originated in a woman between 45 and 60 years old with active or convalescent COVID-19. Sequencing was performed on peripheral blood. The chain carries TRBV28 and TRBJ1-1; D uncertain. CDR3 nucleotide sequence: TGTGCCAGCAGACCACGGAGGAATGAAGCTTTCTTT. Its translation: CASRPRRNEAFF.